The present entry profiles one T cell receptor beta chain with its context. Its antigen is currently unknown. A read error may account for a junction end that differs from germline. Constant-region reverse primers amplified full-length variable regions, followed by semi-nested Nested Universal Primer A PCR. TCRdb reprocessed the 5' RACE reads via MiXCR and lists one record per CDR3 protein. The table lists 40,000 to 65,000 distinct CDR3 sequences, almost 25% of them singletons, with 3% to 4% in the top ten. The CDR3 loop spans 16 amino acids. From germline, CDR1 is SGHVS and CDR2 FNYEAQ. Findings of the study overall: Tumor memory CD4+ T cell TCR gene usage clustered with blood and lymph node memory CD4+ cells and lymph node naive CD4+ cells.

Input material: tumor-infiltrating naive CD4+ T cells sorted from the breast tumor. The sample's subset: naive CD4+ T cells, CD4+CD45RA+CD25-. The V gene is TRBV7-6, the J gene TRBJ2-2; the D call may be TRBD1 or TRBD2 (5 bases each). The TCR sequence derives from a female donor with breast cancer. Here the CDR3 DNA reads TGTGCCAGCAGCTTAGTCGGTGTCAGTGGGACCGGGGAGCTGTCTTTT. It is translated as CASSLVGVSGTGELSF.